This entry describes one TCR beta chain. The data were taken from a study of blood T cell repertoires in COVID-19. Study as a whole: The origin of the acute and convalescent COVID-19 samples was the United States, Italy and Spain. Sample material is recorded as cDNA or gDNA derived from T cells, B-cell-depleted T cells, or PBMCs.

In the authors' workflow: Amplified reference gene primers provided the basis for estimating nucleated cell counts. TCRdb's copy holds only in-frame clones and misses some; the assay was immunoSEQ multiplex PCR. That table furnishes V, J and clone size, whereas the DNA furnished D and trimming. The sample has approximately 440,000 clones; around 89% are singletons. Germline CDR1 LGHDT, CDR2 YNNKEL (reference sequence). The CDR3 is 13 residues long. V trimming: 6 bases; J trimming: 8 bases; junction bases outside the gene matches: 7. Patients of the Seattle cohort, enrolled during active infection, were followed longitudinally.

The sequenced sample consisted of peripheral blood. This clonotype originated in a woman aged 45 to 65 with COVID-19, enrolled during active disease. The rearrangement uses TRBV3-1 (or the pseudogene TRBV3-2) and TRBJ1-2, with 9 positions matching TRBD1. The CDR3 DNA is TGTGCCAGCAGAGGGACAGGGATGGAGGGCTACACCTTC. This sequence encodes CASRGTGMEGYTF.